Reported below is one T cell receptor beta chain. Its cognate antigen is unknown. V lost 2 bases and J lost 4, with 10 bases in between. Germline lookup yields CDR1 SGHDT and CDR2 YYEEEE. The CDR3 is made up of 14 amino acids. This sample was included in a study of T cell responses to AZD1222 COVID-19 vaccine. Generated by immunoSEQ multiplex PCR, the TCRdb table keeps only in-frame clones and is missing some. This table holds about 99,000 clones, over 75% found once. General observations from the study: Among spike-specific TCRs, nearly half reportedly target unmutated variant regions. Mostly white British, mostly female donors; authors suggested clonal diversity may be underestimated. Receipt of two AZD1222 doses was followed by a rise in Spike-specific TCR breadth and depth.

This rearrangement joins TRBV5-6 to TRBJ1-3, with D tentatively TRBD1 (6 bases). Sequencing used peripheral blood, obtained on day 0 of AZD1222 vaccination. The sequence was collected from an adult in good health. The CDR3 region is CASSFSGDGNTIYF. The CDR3 DNA reads TGTGCCAGCAGCTTCTCAGGGGACGGAAACACCATATATTTT.